This T cell receptor beta chain was sequenced for a study of T cell changes during pregnancy in multiple sclerosis. CDR3 size: 11 residues. Trimming left V 6 bases short and J 11 bases short, with 13 bases between. Germline V gives CDR1 ENHRY, CDR2 SYGVKD. TCRdb's copy holds only in-frame clones and misses some; the assay was immunoSEQ multiplex PCR. The sample lists 39,000 or so clones, about 90% occurring once. The material sequenced was CD4+ T cells from peripheral blood mononuclear cells, taken after pregnancy. The source is a female donor in good health, enrolled as a control in a pregnancy study. The chain couples TRBV10-3 to TRBJ1-1; maybe TRBD1 (6 bases). DNA for the CDR3: TGTGCCATCAGCGAACAGGGTGTGGCTTTCTTT. Translated, it gives CAISEQGVAFF.